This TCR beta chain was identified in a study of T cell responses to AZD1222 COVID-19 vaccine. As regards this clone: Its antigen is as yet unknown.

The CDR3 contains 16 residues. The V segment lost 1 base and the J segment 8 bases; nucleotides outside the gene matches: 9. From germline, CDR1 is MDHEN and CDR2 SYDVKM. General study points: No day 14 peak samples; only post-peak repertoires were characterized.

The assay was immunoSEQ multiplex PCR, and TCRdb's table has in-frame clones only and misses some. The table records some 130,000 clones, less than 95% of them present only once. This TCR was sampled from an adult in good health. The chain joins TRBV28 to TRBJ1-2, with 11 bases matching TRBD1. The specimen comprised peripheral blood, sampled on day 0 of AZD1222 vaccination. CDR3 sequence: CASSLFLGTGGTGYTF. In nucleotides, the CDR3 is TGTGCCAGCAGTTTATTTTTAGGGACAGGGGGAACAGGCTACACCTTC.